Presented here are 5 T cell receptor beta chains from one specimen sequenced in a study of blood T cell repertoires in COVID-19. TCRdb keeps only in-frame clones here, not all; method: immunoSEQ multiplex PCR. The data contain roughly 230,000 clones, roughly 84% of them singletons. The sequencing input was peripheral blood. The receptors here all came from a woman between 50 and 59 years old with acute or convalescent COVID-19.

This clone has only one observation. J is TRBJ1-1 and V is TRBV7-9; no definite D call. V lost 5 bases and J lost 1, with 8 bases in between. This CDR3 is built from 13 residues. Germline loops: CDR1 SEHNR, CDR2 FQNEAQ (reference sequence). CDR3 nucleotide sequence: TGTGCCAGCAGCCTCAAGCAGAACACTGAAGCTTTCTTT. Translation gives CASSLKQNTEAFF.

The rearrangement links TRBV3-1 (or the pseudogene TRBV3-2) to TRBJ1-5; D unresolved. CDR1 is LGHDT and CDR2 is YNNKEL in the germline V gene (reference sequence). The V end was cut by 5 bases, the J end by 6 bases, with 11 bases between. The CDR3 is 13 residues long. Here the CDR3 reads CASSARSLQPQHF. CDR3 nucleotides: TGTGCCAGCAGCGCAAGATCACTTCAGCCCCAGCATTTT.

The table lists this clone with a count of one. J is TRBJ1-3 and V is TRBV5-8; unclear D gene. The CDR3 extends over 15 amino acids. The V gene lost 0 bases and the J gene lost 0 bases, with 7 bases spanning the gap. In germline, CDR1 is SGHTS, CDR2 YDEGEE. CDR3 amino acids: CASSLGAISGNTIYF. CDR3 sequence (DNA): TGTGCCAGCAGCTTGGGGGCCATCTCTGGAAACACCATATATTTT.

This clone turned up a few times. The chain carries TRBV28 and TRBJ2-7, with D tentatively TRBD1 (6 bases). The germline CDR1 and CDR2 sequences are MDHEN and SYDVKM. The length of the CDR3 is 14 residues. The V gene lost 10 bases and the J gene lost 3 bases, with 19 bases spanning the gap. The CDR3 protein is CATALTGSLYEQYF. CDR3 DNA sequence: TGTGCCACCGCCCTTACAGGGTCTCTCTACGAGCAGTACTTC.

The CDR3 protein is CSAGGGLAGGSASTDTQYF. Here the CDR3 DNA reads TGCAGTGCTGGTGGGGGACTAGCGGGGGGCTCTGCTAGCACAGATACGCAGTATTTT. The J gene is TRBJ2-3, the V gene TRBV20-1, with 15 bases lining up with TRBD2. From germline, CDR1 is DFQATT and CDR2 SNEGSKA (reference sequence). This CDR3 comprises 19 residues. V lost 5 bases to trimming and J lost 0 bases; unmatched junction nucleotides: 12.